The T cell receptor (beta chain) described here comes from a study of blood T cell repertoires in COVID-19. Assay: immunoSEQ multiplex PCR; the TCRdb copy retains only in-frame clones and omits some. The sample consists of around 300,000 clones, 80% to 90% of them appearing once. The junction had 7 bases not matched to a gene; V was cut back by 8 bases and J by 5 bases. The CDR3 is 14 residues long. Germline CDR1 MNHEY, CDR2 SMNVEV (reference sequence). This TCR came from a woman under 30 who had recovered from COVID-19. The chain carries TRBV27 and TRBJ1-5, with 9 bases aligning to TRBD1. The material sequenced was PBMCs or T cells enriched from blood (not recorded which). The DNA for the CDR3 is TGTGCCAGCGGAAGGACAGGGGCTCATCAGCCCCAGCATTTT. It specifies CASGRTGAHQPQHF.